This passage covers 21 T cell receptor beta chains from one sample sequenced in a study of T cells expressing NK-cell markers. TCRdb reworked the 5' RACE reads into one entry per CDR3 protein, no DNA. In total, the table holds about 260,000 distinct CDR3 sequences. Sequenced sample: blood T cells: a sorted CD56 or NKG2C T cell subset, CD4+ or CD8+ T cells, or bulk PBMC T cells (not recorded which). The receptors stem from a woman between 18 and 69 years old in good health.

This chain connects TRBV30 to TRBJ1-5; TCRdb's D call of TRBD1 is untestable without DNA. CDR1 GTSNPN and CDR2 SVGIG come from the germline V gene (reference sequence). This CDR3 is 18 amino acids long. This CDR3 reads CAWSVRQGTFWVNQPQHF.

The rearrangement joins TRBV12-3 or TRBV12-4 to TRBJ2-1; no DNA is available, so the TRBD1 call from TCRdb remains unchecked. This CDR3 is 14 amino acids long. The CDR3 sequence is CASSQDRAYNEQFF.

The chain couples TRBV12-3 or TRBV12-4 to TRBJ1-2; without DNA, the TCRdb call of TRBD1 cannot be checked. This CDR3 spans 13 amino acids. The chain's CDR3 is CASSRDSIYGYTF.

This chain uses TRBV5-1 with TRBJ2-5; the TCRdb call, TRBD2, lacks DNA for checking. Germline V gene data show CDR1 as SGHRS and CDR2 as YFSETQ. The CDR3 length is 16 residues. This CDR3 reads CASSSSPSGRGETQYF. Based on the CDR3 plus reference TRBV5-1 and TRBJ2-5, the full variable domain is KAGVTQTPRYLIKTRGQQVTLSCSPISGHRSVSWYQQTPGQGLQFLFEYFSETQRNKGNFPGRFSGRQFSNSRSEMNVSTLELGDSALYLCASSSSPSGRGETQYFGPGTRLLVL.

The chain uses TRBV20-1 and TRBJ2-6. Per germline, CDR1 DFQATT and CDR2 SNEGSKA (reference sequence). The CDR3 has 13 amino acids. CDR3 amino acids: CSAGVSGANVLTF.

This chain connects TRBV12-3 or TRBV12-4 to TRBJ2-5; TCRdb proposes TRBD1, but this gene call is untestable without DNA. This CDR3 spans 14 amino acids. CDR3 sequence: CASSGTGVGETQYF.

V and J are TRBV25-1 and TRBJ1-5. This CDR3 region has 13 residues. Germline values: CDR1 MGHDK, CDR2 SYGVNS. The CDR3 loop is CASGTGVHQPQHF.

The chain recombines TRBV10-3 with TRBJ2-5; the TRBD2 assignment by TCRdb is unverifiable without DNA. This CDR3 contains 13 residues. Germline V gene lookup returns CDR1 ENHRY and CDR2 SYGVKD. CDR3: CALSDGEGETQYF.

The chain links TRBV7-6 to TRBJ2-1; absent DNA, TCRdb's TRBD2 call cannot be checked. The CDR3 runs to 15 residues. Germline CDR1 SGHVS, CDR2 FNYEAQ. Here the CDR3 reads CASSFGGLAVPVPFF.

This rearrangement joins TRBV20-1 to TRBJ2-1; the TRBD1 assignment by TCRdb is unverifiable without DNA. The V gene's germline CDR1 is DFQATT and CDR2 SNEGSKA (reference sequence). The CDR3 covers 13 residues. This CDR3 reads CSATTGKYNEQFF.

The rearrangement uses TRBV6-6 and TRBJ1-5. This CDR3 region has 12 residues. Germline loops: CDR1 MNHNY, CDR2 SVGAGI (reference sequence). The CDR3 reads CASNSPNQPQHF.

The chain combines TRBV19 with TRBJ2-3; the TRBD2 assignment by TCRdb is unverifiable without DNA. The CDR3 length is 15 residues. CDR1 LNHDA and CDR2 SQIVND come from the germline V gene (reference sequence). This chain's CDR3 is CASSSSGGPTDTQYF.

The chain has TRBV19 and TRBJ2-3; TCRdb selects TRBD1, and the lack of DNA leaves this call unchecked. This CDR3 has 13 residues. Germline-derived CDR1 and CDR2 are LNHDA and SQIVND (reference sequence). The CDR3 reads CASSVRGTDTQYF.

This chain links TRBV20-1 with TRBJ2-3; no DNA is available, so the TRBD2 call from TCRdb remains unchecked. The germline CDR1 and CDR2 sequences are DFQATT and SNEGSKA (reference sequence). The CDR3 contains 15 residues. This CDR3 reads CSAKRLGLDRDTQYF.

The CDR3 spells CASSLGGPYNSPLHF. The gene calls are TRBV5-6 and TRBJ1-6. Germline V lookup: CDR1 SGHDT, CDR2 YYEEEE. This CDR3 is 15 amino acids long.

The J gene is TRBJ2-3, the V gene TRBV5-5; TCRdb's D call, TRBD2, is unchecked because there is no DNA. The CDR3 runs 15 residues. Per the germline V gene, CDR1 is SGHKS and CDR2 is YYEKEE (reference sequence). CDR3 in amino acids: CASSKMVAGSDTQYF.

The chain recombines TRBV7-9 with TRBJ2-6. Per germline, CDR1 SEHNR and CDR2 FQNEAQ (reference sequence). The CDR3 is 15 amino acids. The chain's CDR3 is CASRALSSGANVLTF.

The J gene is TRBJ2-7, the V gene TRBV12-3 or TRBV12-4; TCRdb outputs TRBD2, but without DNA this stays unchecked. The CDR3 is 15 residues long. The CDR3 protein is CASSFRRSSSYEQYF.

This chain connects TRBV12-3 or TRBV12-4 to TRBJ1-2; TCRdb reports TRBD1, a call that lacks DNA to check it against. The CDR3 has 14 residues. The CDR3 loop is CASSPRGGGDGYTF.

The chain links TRBV7-2 to TRBJ1-3; the D gene TCRdb calls, TRBD1, cannot be checked with no DNA. Germline CDR1 and CDR2: SGHTA and FQGNSA. This CDR3 region has 16 residues. CDR3 amino acids: CASRTGQPSLGNTIYF. The variable domain in full, completed from reference TRBV7-2 and TRBJ1-3, reads GAGVSQSPSNKVTEKGKDVELRCDPISGHTALYWYRQSLGQGLEFLIYFQGNSAPDKSGLPSDRFSAERTGGSVSTLTIQRTQQEDSAVYLCASRTGQPSLGNTIYFGEGSWLTVV.

The V gene is TRBV4-2, the J gene TRBJ2-2. Germline V gene sequence: CDR1 LGHNA, CDR2 YNFKEQ. CDR3 length equals 15 residues. CDR3 sequence: CASSQATSNTGELFF.